The 24 T cell receptor beta chains given below trace back to one sample, sequenced in a study of shared clonotypes between healthy human individuals. Data came from immunoSEQ multiplex PCR; TCRdb stores just in-frame clones and leaves some out. The table lists some 240,000 clones, 65% to 70% of them singletons, with roughly 11% in the top ten. The specimen sequenced was memory CD4+ T cells sorted from blood. This sample's subset: CD45RA-negative fraction. These receptors all stem from a man aged 25-45 years in good health.

This clone was seen a few times. The rearrangement uses TRBV29-1 and TRBJ2-7, with TRBD2 as a possible D gene (5 bases). The V gene's germline CDR1 is SQVTM and CDR2 ANQGSEA. Trimming took 4 bases from V and 0 from J, leaving 10 bases between them. The CDR3 totals 13 residues. DNA for the CDR3: TGCAGCGTTGGGGAGCGGAGCTCCTACGAGCAGTACTTC. It translates to CSVGERSSYEQYF.

Worth noting for this clone: The identical CDR3 is also encoded by other nucleotide sequences in the sample. The V call is TRBV18, the J call TRBJ1-5; 8 bases agree with TRBD1. Losses at the gene ends were 6 bases for V and 4 bases for J; bases not matched to a gene: 2. CDR1 and CDR2 from the germline V gene are KGHSH and LQKENI. CDR3 length equals 13 residues. CDR3 coding DNA: TGTGCCAGCTCGGGACAGGCGAATCAGCCCCAGCATTTT. Protein product: CASSGQANQPQHF.

In its sample, this clone was seen a few times. The chain employs TRBV18 and TRBJ2-7, with D possibly matching TRBD1 (6 bases). From germline, CDR1 is KGHSH and CDR2 LQKENI. V lost 6 bases to trimming and J lost 3 bases, with 12 bases between them. There are 13 residues in the CDR3. The CDR3 DNA reads as TGTGCCAGCTCGCTAGACAGGAACTACGAGCAGTACTTC. Translation gives CASSLDRNYEQYF. The whole variable domain, remainder taken from reference TRBV18 and TRBJ2-7, is NAGVMQNPRHLVRRRGQEARLRCSPMKGHSHVYWYRQLPEEGLKFMVYLQKENIIDESGMPKERFSAEFPKEGPSILRIQQVVRGDSAAYFCASSLDRNYEQYFGPGTRLTVT.

The chain is built from TRBV27 and TRBJ1-5; no reliable D call. This CDR3 is built from 13 residues. The V gene's germline CDR1 is MNHEY and CDR2 SMNVEV (reference sequence). With 8 bases removed from V and 2 bases from J, the gap between germline ends came to 10 bases. The DNA of the CDR3 is TGTGCCAGCGCAAGGTGGGGCAATCAGCCCCAGCATTTT. This encodes CASARWGNQPQHF.

The chain has TRBV7-2 and TRBJ1-1; 8 positions match TRBD1. V shed 4 bases and J 6 bases; nucleotides not matched to a gene: 10. The length of the CDR3 is 15 residues. Looked up from germline, CDR1 is SGHTA and CDR2 is FQGNSA. The CDR3 nucleotides read TGTGCCAGCAGCTCGGTACCGACAGGGGTTGCTGAAGCTTTCTTT. Amino acids: CASSSVPTGVAEAFF.

The table lists this clone with a few counts. The chain uses TRBV4-2 and TRBJ1-2; 9 bases are shared with TRBD1. Germline V gene data show CDR1 as LGHNA and CDR2 as YNFKEQ. This CDR3 comprises 13 residues. Trimming removed 1 base from V and 6 bases from J; junction bases left unmatched: 0. The CDR3 reads CASSQGTGDGYTF. Here the CDR3 DNA reads TGTGCCAGCAGCCAAGGGACAGGGGATGGCTACACCTTC.

This chain uses TRBV5-8 with TRBJ2-2; possible D gene TRBD1, 5 bases. V was trimmed by 0 bases and J by 4 bases, leaving 10 bases between them. This CDR3 comprises 15 residues. Germline-derived CDR1 and CDR2 are SGHTS and YDEGEE. The DNA of the CDR3 is TGTGCCAGCAGCTTGGTCAGGGTGAGCACCGGGGAGCTGTTTTTT. As protein: CASSLVRVSTGELFF.

This clone was seen a few times. An end of the junction differs from the germline gene, which may be a read error. The chain has TRBV18 and TRBJ1-1; D remains unclear. Per germline, CDR1 KGHSH and CDR2 LQKENI. The CDR3 length is 13 residues. CDR3: CASSQGPNAEAFF. The DNA for the CDR3 is TGTGCCAGCTCACAAGGGCCGAACGCTGAAGCTTTCTTT.

The chain is built from TRBV10-1 and TRBJ2-2; D is ambiguous. The CDR3 covers 14 residues. The germline V and J ends were trimmed by 5 bases and 0 bases, with 7 bases remaining between them. Germline CDR1 WNHNN, CDR2 SYGVQD (reference sequence). CDR3 bases: TGCGCCAGCAGTCGTGAGCCGAACACCGGGGAGCTGTTTTTT. Amino acids: CASSREPNTGELFF.

CDR3 nucleotide sequence: TGTGCCAGCAGCTTGGCCCTGACAGTGGCGAATTATGGCTACACCTTC. It yields the protein CASSLALTVANYGYTF. J is TRBJ1-2 and V is TRBV5-4, with a weak D call TRBD1 (5 bases). With 0 bases removed from V and 5 bases from J, the gap between germline ends came to 17 bases. CDR3 length: 16 amino acids. CDR1 and CDR2 from the germline V gene are SGHNT and YYREEE (reference sequence).

This clone was picked up a small number of times. The V gene is TRBV13, the J gene TRBJ2-2; weak D call: TRBD1 (6 bases). V was pared by 6 bases and J by 0 bases, with 14 bases between. CDR3 length equals 16 residues. Germline V gives CDR1 PRHDT, CDR2 FYEKMQ (reference sequence). In DNA, the CDR3 is TGTGCCAGCAGACTTACAGGGCCTTCGAACACCGGGGAGCTGTTTTTT. Encoded protein: CASRLTGPSNTGELFF.

This clone came up a few times. This rearrangement joins TRBV2 to TRBJ1-2; D uncertain. V was trimmed by 4 bases and J by 8 bases, leaving 11 bases between them. This CDR3 has 12 amino acids. The V gene's germline CDR1 is SNHLY and CDR2 FYNNEI. CDR3: CASSGAQLGYTF. CDR3 nucleotides: TGTGCCAGCAGTGGGGCGCAGCTAGGCTACACCTTC. Combining the CDR3 with reference TRBV2 and TRBJ1-2 gives the whole variable domain EPEVTQTPSHQVTQMGQEVILRCVPISNHLYFYWYRQILGQKVEFLVSFYNNEISEKSEIFDDQFSVERPDGSNFTLKIRSTKLEDSAMYFCASSGAQLGYTFGSGTRLTVV.

This sequence joins TRBV5-4 and TRBJ2-7, with D perhaps TRBD1 (6 bases). Looked up from germline, CDR1 is SGHNT and CDR2 is YYREEE (reference sequence). The CDR3 consists of 15 residues. V lost 4 bases to trimming and J lost 7 bases, with 21 bases between them. CDR3 in amino acids: CASSPGQTTLWEQYF. Here the CDR3 DNA reads TGTGCCAGCAGCCCCGGACAGACAACCCTATGGGAGCAGTACTTC.

This clone was counted between two and nine times. This sequence joins TRBV25-1 and TRBJ2-7; D is possibly TRBD1 (7 bases). CDR1 and CDR2 (germline): MGHDK, SYGVNS. CDR3 length: 13 amino acids. Trimming pared 6 bases from V and 3 bases from J, leaving 12 bases between. CDR3 loop: CASRRDSFYEQYF. The CDR3 region has the DNA TGTGCCAGCAGGCGGGACAGCTTCTACGAGCAGTACTTC.

The CDR3: CASSLLAVSSYNEQFF. CDR3 DNA: TGTGCCAGCAGCCTCCTAGCGGTTTCCTCTTACAATGAGCAGTTCTTC. The J gene is TRBJ2-1, the V gene TRBV5-5, with TRBD2 identical over 7 bases. This CDR3 spans 16 amino acids. V shed 4 bases and J 4 bases; nucleotides not matched to a gene: 11. Germline V CDR1 and CDR2: SGHKS, YYEKEE (reference sequence).

The chain has TRBV6-4 and TRBJ2-1; a weak D match, TRBD1 (5 bases). This CDR3 is 12 amino acids long. Germline CDR1 reads MRHNA; CDR2 reads SNTAGT. V lost 2 bases, J lost 9 bases, and 8 bases lay in between. The CDR3 loop reads CASSDLGVEQFF. DNA for the CDR3: TGTGCCAGCAGTGACCTAGGGGTTGAGCAGTTCTTC.

This clone turned up a few times. The gene calls are TRBV29-1 and TRBJ2-7, with TRBD1 identical over 9 bases. CDR3 length equals 15 residues. Germline-derived CDR1 and CDR2 are SQVTM and ANQGSEA. Trimming cost V 2 bases and J 3 bases; bases outside gene matches: 8. The CDR3: CSVENRGQSYYEQYF. Written as DNA, the CDR3 is TGCAGCGTTGAAAACAGGGGGCAGTCATACTACGAGCAGTACTTC.

The chain recombines TRBV7-3 with TRBJ2-1, with no clear D. The CDR3 sequence is 15 residues long. CDR1 is SGHTA, CDR2 FQGTGA, per germline. V lost 5 bases and J 0 bases, leaving 11 bases between the germline ends. The CDR3 DNA sequence: TGTGCCAGCAGCCTAGGCATGGGCTCCTACAATGAGCAGTTCTTC. It is translated as CASSLGMGSYNEQFF.

This sequence joins TRBV5-1 and TRBJ1-2; possibly TRBD1 for D (6 bases). In germline, CDR1 is SGHRS, CDR2 YFSETQ. The CDR3 is made up of 14 amino acids. The V end was cut by 4 bases, the J end by 4 bases, with 14 bases between. The CDR3 loop reads CASSPGRGVYGYTF. CDR3 sequence (DNA): TGCGCCAGCAGCCCCGGCAGGGGTGTCTATGGCTACACCTTC.

V is TRBV11-2 and J is TRBJ1-1; possible D gene TRBD1, 5 bases. The V end lost 1 base, the J end lost 1 base, and 13 bases lay between the germline ends. Germline V gene data show CDR1 as SGHAT and CDR2 as FQNNGV. The CDR3 runs 16 residues. CDR3 nucleotide sequence: TGTGCCAGCAGCTTAGTTATGGGGGTGAAGAACACTGAAGCTTTCTTT. This gives the protein CASSLVMGVKNTEAFF.

This rearrangement joins TRBV14 to TRBJ2-7; 16 positions agree with TRBD2. CDR3 length equals 17 residues. Germline CDR1 SGHDN, CDR2 FVKESK. V lost 4 bases and J lost 0; bases outside the gene matches: 3. In nucleotides, the CDR3 is TGTGCCAGCAGCCGGGGACTAGCGGGAGGGCGCTCCTACGAGCAGTACTTC. This translates into CASSRGLAGGRSYEQYF. The whole variable domain, filled in from reference TRBV14 and TRBJ2-7, reads EAGVTQFPSHSVIEKGQTVTLRCDPISGHDNLYWYRRVMGKEIKFLLHFVKESKQDESGMPNNRFLAERTGGTYSTLKVQPAELEDSGVYFCASSRGLAGGRSYEQYFGPGTRLTVT.

V usage is TRBV6-1 and J usage is TRBJ2-1; possible D gene TRBD2, 6 bases. Looked up from germline, CDR1 is MNHNS and CDR2 is SASEGT. The length of the CDR3 is 14 residues. Trimming removed 10 bases from V and 7 bases from J, with 20 bases in between. Here the CDR3 DNA reads TGTGCCACCCAGGTTCGGGGGTCGACGAATGAGCAGTTCTTC. Its translation: CATQVRGSTNEQFF.

This clone was observed a handful of times. The chain couples TRBV7-8 to TRBJ2-5; TRBD2 aligns across 10 bases. There are 14 residues in the CDR3. Trimming cost V 5 bases and J 3 bases; bases outside gene matches: 3. The V gene's germline CDR1 is SGHVS and CDR2 FQNEAQ. CDR3 residues: CASSTLAGKETQYF. The DNA of the CDR3 is TGTGCCAGCAGCACACTAGCGGGAAAAGAGACCCAGTACTTC.

The chain uses TRBV10-3 and TRBJ2-5; TRBD2 matches 14 bases. CDR1 is ENHRY, CDR2 SYGVKD, per germline. The trim removed 3 bases at V and 5 bases at J, leaving 11 bases unmatched. The CDR3 loop spans 18 amino acids. CDR3 sequence: CAISDQTSGRAGEETQYF. The DNA for the CDR3 is TGTGCCATCAGTGACCAGACTAGCGGGAGGGCCGGGGAGGAGACCCAGTACTTC.